This T cell receptor (beta chain) was recovered during a study of blood T cell repertoires in COVID-19. The wider study: Both acute and convalescent COVID-19 samples were obtained from the United States, Italy and Spain.

V lost 5 bases, J lost 5 bases, and 5 bases stayed unmatched. Per the germline V gene, CDR1 is SGHTA and CDR2 is FQGNSA. The CDR3 has 15 amino acids. Using immunoSEQ multiplex PCR, the repertoire was profiled, and TCRdb retains in-frame clones only, with some absent. The sample shows approximately 220,000 clones, approximately 90% of them seen only once. Sequencing was done on a sample of PBMCs or T cells enriched from blood (not recorded which). This chain connects TRBV7-2 to TRBJ2-5; 13 bases are shared with TRBD2. The sequence was collected from a man aged 30 to 39 who had recovered from COVID-19. The chain's CDR3 is CASSALAGGPETQYF. CDR3 coding DNA: TGTGCCAGCAGCGCACTAGCGGGGGGGCCGGAGACCCAGTACTTC. The variable domain in full, with the rest retrieved from reference TRBV7-2 and TRBJ2-5, is GAGVSQSPSNKVTEKGKDVELRCDPISGHTALYWYRQSLGQGLEFLIYFQGNSAPDKSGLPSDRFSAERTGGSVSTLTIQRTQQEDSAVYLCASSALAGGPETQYFGPGTRLLVL.